The 26 T cell receptor beta chains below come from one sample, sequenced in a study of T cell clonality in common variable immunodeficiency (dated by TCRdb to 2014 to 2015). The library was built by means of the immunoSEQ multiplex PCR assay. TCRdb took over this immuneACCESS table, retaining in-frame rearrangements with V and J assigned. Such tables are incomplete; in checked studies, under half of the missing clones stem from an unresolved V gene, and the remainder is unexplained. The table notes approximately 81,000 clones here, none of them singletons. Around 0.8% of the sample is taken by the ten largest. Sequenced: peripheral blood mononuclear cells. These receptors all come from a person aged 18 to 75 in good health.

This clone was seen many times. CDR3 DNA, as far as it was read: TGTGCCAGCAGCTTGACTAGCGGGAGATTAAACGAG. It codes for CASSLTSGRLNE. From start to end, the CDR3 is CASSLTSGRLNEQYF. The gene calls are TRBV7-2 and TRBJ2-7, with 12 bases that match TRBD2. The read finishes 3 residues shy of the CDR3 end, and the germline J gene is used to complete it. The CDR3 has 15 amino acids. V lost 3 bases, J lost 5 bases, and 5 bases stayed unmatched. Germline V gene lookup returns CDR1 SGHTA and CDR2 FQGNSA.

This clone was detected ten times or more. Coverage ceases 3 residues before the CDR3 finishes, and the germline J gene fills in the end. The chain links TRBV7-3 to TRBJ2-3; unclear D gene. Germline CDR1 and CDR2: SGHTA and FQGTGA. The CDR3 extends over 15 amino acids. The germline V and J ends were trimmed by 4 bases and 0 bases, with 11 bases remaining between them. Incomplete CDR3 DNA: TGTGCCAGCAGCTGGCTGGGCAGGAGCACAGATACG. This translates into CASSWLGRSTDT. The entire CDR3 is CASSWLGRSTDTQYF.

This clone has ten or more counts. The CDR3 end lies 3 residues beyond the end of the read and is filled in from the germline J gene. The chain joins TRBV19 to TRBJ1-5; 7 nucleotides agree with TRBD1. Trimming at V came to 3 bases and at J to 3 bases, leaving 5 bases not matched to a gene. The germline V gene encodes CDR1 LNHDA and CDR2 SQIVND (reference sequence). There are 15 residues in the CDR3. CDR3 loop: CASSMVDRDNQPQHF. CDR3 bases read: TGTGCCAGTAGTATGGTTGACAGGGACAATCAGCCC. Combining the CDR3 with reference TRBV19 and TRBJ1-5 gives the whole variable domain DGGITQSPKYLFRKEGQNVTLSCEQNLNHDAMYWYRQDPGQGLRLIYYSQIVNDFQKGDIAEGYSVSREKKESFPLTVTSAQKNPTAFYLCASSMVDRDNQPQHFGDGTRLSIL.

In its sample, this clone was seen many times. The CDR3 reads CASSLLQRSDEQFF. The CDR3 DNA, read in part, is TGTGCCAGCAGCTTACTCCAGCGATCCGATGAG. V usage is TRBV5-8 and J usage is TRBJ2-1; D is unclear. The DNA ends 3 residues before the CDR3 does, and the rest of the CDR3 is filled in from the germline J gene. This CDR3 is built from 14 residues. Trimming took off 2 bases at V and 8 bases at J, with 14 bases between the two ends. Per the germline V gene, CDR1 is SGHTS and CDR2 is YDEGEE.

This clone appeared many times. The DNA ends 3 residues before the CDR3 does, and the rest of the CDR3 is filled in from the germline J gene. The J gene is TRBJ2-5, the V gene TRBV14, with D possibly matching TRBD2 (5 bases). V gave up 1 base and J gave up 1 base, with 10 bases separating them. This CDR3 comprises 15 residues. Germline lookup yields CDR1 SGHDN and CDR2 FVKESK. Partial CDR3 DNA: TGTGCCAGCAGCCAAGGGACTTCTTTCCAAGAGACC. It specifies CASSQGTSFQET. The CDR3, in full, reads CASSQGTSFQETQYF.

This clone was observed at least ten times. The DNA read from the CDR3 is TGTGCTAGTGGCCCTAGCTACAATGAG. As protein: CASGPSYNE. The whole CDR3 region reads CASGPSYNEQFF. The chain uses TRBV12-5 and TRBJ2-1; no clear D. The read ends 3 residues early relative to the CDR3; the germline J gene fills the gap. The CDR3 has 12 amino acids. V lost 6 bases to trimming and J lost 3 bases, with 6 bases between them. Germline V gives CDR1 LGHNT, CDR2 FRNRAP. The variable domain in full, with the rest retrieved from reference TRBV12-5 and TRBJ2-1, is DARVTQTPRHKVTEMGQEVTMRCQPILGHNTVFWYRQTMMQGLELLAYFRNRAPLDDSGMPKDRFSAEMPDATLATLKIQPSEPRDSAVYFCASGPSYNEQFFGPGTRLTVL.

In its sample, this clone was seen many times. The read comes to an end 3 residues before the CDR3 does, leaving the germline J gene to fill in the end. The chain couples TRBV19 to TRBJ2-3; D may be TRBD1 (6 bases). The ends were cut back, 4 bases at V and 3 bases at J, with 8 bases in the middle. There are 13 residues in the CDR3. Per germline, CDR1 LNHDA and CDR2 SQIVND (reference sequence). CDR3 DNA (partial): TGTGCCAGTAGTACTCAGGGGACAGATACG. This encodes CASSTQGTDT. In full, the CDR3 reads CASSTQGTDTQYF.

This clone has ten or more counts. The read halts 3 residues ahead of the CDR3 end, with the missing end drawn from the germline J gene. This rearrangement joins TRBV5-4 to TRBJ2-7, with TRBD2 identical over 11 bases. The CDR3 sequence is 16 residues long. Germline trimming cut 4 bases from V and 4 bases from J; bases unmatched to any gene: 10. CDR1 and CDR2 (germline): SGHNT, YYREEE (reference sequence). The CDR3 DNA, read in part, is TGTGCCAGCAGCACTTCCGGGACTAGCGGTACGTACGAG. Protein product: CASSTSGTSGTYE. The whole CDR3 region reads CASSTSGTSGTYEQYF.

This clone was seen repeatedly, ten times or more. The read ends 3 residues before the CDR3 terminus; that terminus is restored from the germline J gene. This rearrangement joins TRBV5-3 to TRBJ2-7; D perhaps matches TRBD2 (6 bases). TRBV5-3 has ORF status, its function being uncertain. V was trimmed by 7 bases and J by 1 base, leaving 18 bases between them. The CDR3 is 15 amino acids. CDR3 bases read: TGTGCCAGACCTTGGTCTATACGGGGGTCCTACGAG. It is translated as CARPWSIRGSYE. The CDR3 in its entirety is CARPWSIRGSYEQYF.

The table lists this clone with many counts. The DNA ends 3 residues before the CDR3 does, and the rest of the CDR3 is filled in from the germline J gene. V and J are TRBV19 and TRBJ2-2; 9 bases are shared with TRBD1. The junction had 11 bases not matched to a gene; V was cut back by 9 bases and J by 6 bases. CDR1 and CDR2 from the germline V gene are LNHDA and SQIVND (reference sequence). The CDR3 runs 15 residues. The covered CDR3 bases are TGTGCCAGCCGTACCCGGACAGGGGTGTCCGGGGAG. It is translated as CASRTRTGVSGE. The entire CDR3 sequence reads CASRTRTGVSGELFF.

This clone has ten or more counts. The read halts 3 residues ahead of the CDR3 end, with the missing end drawn from the germline J gene. The chain carries TRBV9 and TRBJ2-7, with D possibly TRBD2 on 6 matching bases. The V gene's germline CDR1 is SGDLS and CDR2 YYNGEE. The CDR3 runs to 14 residues. V was trimmed by 0 bases and J by 3 bases, leaving 10 bases between them. CDR3 residues: CASSVAGADYEQYF. CDR3 bases read: TGTGCCAGCAGCGTAGCGGGAGCGGACTACGAG.

This clone was seen ten or more times. Read coverage stops 3 residues before the CDR3 terminus; the germline J gene supplies the remainder. The V and J genes are TRBV30 and TRBJ1-5, with D perhaps TRBD1 (5 bases). Per germline, CDR1 GTSNPN and CDR2 SVGIG (reference sequence). Trimming removed 1 base from V and 4 bases from J, with 8 bases in between. The CDR3 contains 13 residues. The CDR3: CAWSATANQPQHF. The part of the CDR3 DNA that was read is TGTGCCTGGAGTGCGACAGCGAATCAGCCC.

This clone turned up a few times. From the germline J gene comes the end of the CDR3, since the read stops 3 residues before it. V is TRBV18 and J is TRBJ2-7, with D unresolved. The CDR3 loop spans 12 amino acids. Trimming took off 7 bases at V and 4 bases at J, with 11 bases between the two ends. Germline values: CDR1 KGHSH, CDR2 LQKENI. The CDR3: CASLQSTYEQYF. The CDR3 DNA, read in part, is TGTGCCAGCTTACAGTCCACGTACGAG. The entire variable domain, with the rest obtained from reference TRBV18 and TRBJ2-7, is as follows: NAGVMQNPRHLVRRRGQEARLRCSPMKGHSHVYWYRQLPEEGLKFMVYLQKENIIDESGMPKERFSAEFPKEGPSILRIQQVVRGDSAAYFCASLQSTYEQYFGPGTRLTVT.

This clone was seen repeatedly, ten times or more. The read gets to within 3 residues of the CDR3 end, and the germline J gene fills in the rest. This chain joins TRBV7-2 and TRBJ2-5; TRBD1 matches 7 bases. Trimming took 5 bases from V and 1 from J; bases not matched to a gene: 7. CDR1 is SGHTA and CDR2 is FQGNSA in the germline V gene. The CDR3 is 15 amino acids. CDR3: CASSQGQTIQETQYF. CDR3 DNA (partial): TGTGCCAGCAGCCAGGGACAGACCATCCAAGAGACC.

This clone was recorded many times. With the read ending 3 residues before the CDR3 end, the germline J gene is used to fill in that end. The rearrangement uses TRBV12-3 or TRBV12-4 and TRBJ2-7; TRBD1 matches at 7 bases. CDR3 length: 14 amino acids. J was trimmed by 3 bases and V by 6 bases; bases with no gene match: 8. The CDR3 bases that were read are TGTGCCAGCAGCTCCGGGACAGCATACTACGAG. Translation gives CASSSGTAYYE. The entire CDR3 is CASSSGTAYYEQYF.

This clone was detected many times. The read stops 3 residues short of the end of the CDR3; the missing end is completed from the germline J gene. This chain links TRBV20-1 with TRBJ2-5, with 14 bases lining up with TRBD2. Germline-derived CDR1 and CDR2 are DFQATT and SNEGSKA (reference sequence). With V trimmed by 4 bases and J by 5 bases, 18 bases remained unmatched. CDR3 length: 19 residues. The part of the CDR3 DNA that was read is TGCAGTGCTAATCACCTCACTGAGACTAGCGGGAGGGGAGCGGAGACC. Protein sequence: CSANHLTETSGRGAET. The whole CDR3 is CSANHLTETSGRGAETQYF.

This clone was counted only a few times. The read ends 3 residues before the CDR3 terminus; that terminus is restored from the germline J gene. The J gene is TRBJ2-5, the V gene TRBV2; TRBD1 matches 8 bases. From germline, CDR1 is SNHLY and CDR2 FYNNEI. The CDR3 spans 15 residues. The V segment lost 4 bases and the J segment 5 bases; nucleotides outside the gene matches: 9. Incomplete CDR3 DNA: TGTGCCAGCAGTGGAAACAGGGGGAGGTCGGAGACC. As protein: CASSGNRGRSET. The complete CDR3 reads CASSGNRGRSETQYF.

This clone has at least ten counts. The CDR3 end is not reached by the read, which stops 3 residues before it; the germline J gene fills it in. This chain joins TRBV12-3 or TRBV12-4 and TRBJ2-7; 11 bases are a match to TRBD2. The CDR3 contains 15 residues. V was clipped by 3 bases and J by 4 bases; unmatched bases: 5. The CDR3 DNA, read in part, is TGTGCCAGCAGTTTTAGTAGCGGGAGGGTATACGAG. Translating gives CASSFSSGRVYE. The entire CDR3 reads CASSFSSGRVYEQYF.

This clone was counted many times. The CDR3 is cut off 3 residues early in the read; its end comes from the germline J gene. The chain employs TRBV5-1 and TRBJ2-2, with 14 bases identical to TRBD2. J was trimmed by 6 bases and V by 3 bases; bases with no gene match: 10. Germline lookup yields CDR1 SGHRS and CDR2 YFSETQ. The CDR3 loop spans 18 amino acids. The CDR3 sequence is CASSSGLAGGIPPGELFF. The sequenced CDR3 bases are TGCGCCAGCAGCTCCGGACTAGCGGGAGGCATACCCCCCGGGGAG.

This clone was seen many times. Read sequence stops 3 residues before the CDR3 end, and the germline J gene provides the missing end. The V and J genes are TRBV12-3 or TRBV12-4 and TRBJ2-7, with TRBD1 as a possible D gene (6 bases). This CDR3 is built from 14 residues. With 2 bases removed from V and 3 bases from J, the gap between germline ends came to 11 bases. The CDR3 DNA, read in part, is TGTGCCAGCAGTTTAAGGACAGCGAACTACGAG. It specifies CASSLRTANYE. The CDR3 as a whole reads CASSLRTANYEQYF.

At least ten counts were recorded for this clone. The read gets to within 3 residues of the CDR3 end, and the germline J gene fills in the rest. This sequence joins TRBV7-9 and TRBJ1-4; TRBD1 is a possible D gene (6 bases). There are 15 residues in the CDR3. V dropped 5 bases and J dropped 5 bases, with 15 bases sitting between them. Looked up from germline, CDR1 is SEHNR and CDR2 is FQNEAQ (reference sequence). The CDR3 DNA, read in part, is TGTGCCAGCAGCCGTAGGCAGGGGCTCAATGAAAAA. As protein: CASSRRQGLNEK. In full, the CDR3 is CASSRRQGLNEKLFF. The whole variable domain, remainder taken from reference TRBV7-9 and TRBJ1-4, is DTGVSQNPRHKITKRGQNVTFRCDPISEHNRLYWYRQTLGQGPEFLTYFQNEAQLEKSRLLSDRFSAERPKGSFSTLEIQRTEQGDSAMYLCASSRRQGLNEKLFFGSGTQLSVL.

Many counts were recorded for this clone. Incomplete CDR3 DNA: TGTGCCAGCAGACGGGGGACAGGGGCTGAAAATGAG. It encodes CASRRGTGAENE. The full CDR3 is CASRRGTGAENEQFF. The rearrangement links TRBV5-6 to TRBJ2-1; 10 bases align to TRBD1. The read falls 3 residues short of the CDR3 end, and the missing part is taken from the germline J gene. The CDR3 extends over 15 amino acids. In germline, CDR1 is SGHDT, CDR2 YYEEEE. The V segment lost 5 bases and the J segment 7 bases; nucleotides outside the gene matches: 9.

This clone showed up many times. The read comes to an end 3 residues before the CDR3 does, leaving the germline J gene to fill in the end. The rearrangement uses TRBV6-2 or TRBV6-3 and TRBJ2-3, with 7 positions matching TRBD2. Per germline, CDR1 MNHEY and CDR2 SVGEGT. V trimming: 5 bases; J trimming: 6 bases; junction bases outside the gene matches: 11. The length of the CDR3 is 15 residues. This CDR3 is CASSLRSGALDTQYF. The DNA read from the CDR3 is TGTGCCAGCAGTCTCCGAAGCGGGGCCCTGGATACG.

This clone showed up many times. With the read ending 3 residues before the CDR3 end, the germline J gene is used to fill in that end. This chain joins TRBV5-6 and TRBJ1-2; 7 bases align to TRBD1. V gave up 3 bases and J gave up 6 bases; unmatched junction bases: 5. This CDR3 has 13 amino acids. The germline gives CDR1 SGHDT, CDR2 YYEEEE. The CDR3 is CASSSYTGDGYTF. The sequenced part of the CDR3 DNA is TGTGCCAGCAGCTCCTATACAGGGGATGGC.

This clone was seen repeatedly, ten times or more. The read stops 3 residues short of the end of the CDR3; the missing end is completed from the germline J gene. The rearrangement links TRBV20-1 to TRBJ2-3; 10 positions agree with TRBD2. The CDR3 is 16 amino acids. Germline V CDR1 and CDR2: DFQATT, SNEGSKA (reference sequence). J gave up 1 base and V 5 bases, and 9 bases lay outside the gene matches. Incomplete CDR3 DNA: TGCAGTGCTGCTCAATGGACTAGCGGTGGCACAGATACG. It encodes CSAAQWTSGGTDT. The entire CDR3 protein reads CSAAQWTSGGTDTQYF.

This clone was counted at least ten times. The read halts 3 residues ahead of the CDR3 end, with the missing end drawn from the germline J gene. The chain uses TRBV20-1 and TRBJ2-4; 10 positions match TRBD1. The CDR3 is made up of 17 amino acids. J lost 0 bases, V lost 3 bases, and 8 bases had no gene match. The germline V gene encodes CDR1 DFQATT and CDR2 SNEGSKA (reference sequence). The CDR3 is CSASPGTGDLAKNIQYF. The sequenced CDR3 bases are TGCAGTGCTAGTCCCGGGACAGGGGACCTAGCCAAAAACATT.